The clone carrying this T cell receptor beta chain showed up many times. Its specificity is unknown. TCR beta CDR3 region amplification was performed from RNA transcripts. The study used the HTBI primer set for a first-round RT-PCR of the TCR CDR3. MiXCR was run by TCRdb on the multiplex PCR reads, yielding one entry per CDR3 protein. The data hold over 200,000 distinct CDR3 sequences, with 15% to 20% observed a single time. Clinicians diagnosed patients from clinical symptoms, serum thyroxine and TRAb, thyroid ultrasound and orbital computed tomography. The source of the sample is a study of T cells in Graves' hyperthyroidism and ophthalmopathy. The V end lost 5 bases, the J end lost 8 bases, and 19 bases lay between the germline ends. Germline lookup yields CDR1 SGHAT and CDR2 FQDESV (reference sequence). The CDR3 totals 15 residues. Findings of the study overall: Among clonotypes expanded in thyroid above 0.001, most were also found in blood.

This TCR derives from a man aged 50 or older with Graves' hyperthyroidism. The specimen sequenced was blood. The rearrangement joins TRBV11-1 to TRBJ2-1, with TRBD2 as a possible D gene (6 bases). The CDR3 spells CASSRATRVGDEQFF. Written as DNA, the CDR3 is TGTGCCAGCAGCCGGGCGACTAGGGTGGGCGATGAGCAGTTCTTC.